Below, 16 T cell receptor beta chains from the same sample are listed, as sequenced in a study of lymphopenia after photon versus proton radiotherapy. Profiled with immunoSEQ multiplex PCR; TCRdb holds only in-frame clones, not every one. The profile covers roughly 41,000 clones, with under 90% appearing a single time and 2.5% to 3.5% taken by the ten largest. The specimen comprised peripheral blood, sampled from a patient treated with photon-based radiotherapy. The receptors derive from a man over 45 with gastric cancer.

V usage is TRBV7-8 and J usage is TRBJ2-1; D might be TRBD1 or TRBD2, each matching 6 bases. Per germline, CDR1 SGHVS and CDR2 FQNEAQ. The germline V and J ends were trimmed by 3 bases and 7 bases, with 16 bases remaining between them. CDR3 length equals 15 residues. This CDR3 reads CASSFKGGVGNEQFF. The CDR3, as DNA: TGTGCCAGCAGCTTTAAGGGGGGAGTGGGGAATGAGCAGTTCTTC. The variable domain in full, completed from reference TRBV7-8 and TRBJ2-1, reads GAGVSQSPRYKVAKRGQDVALRCDPISGHVSLFWYQQALGQGPEFLTYFQNEAQLDKSGLPSDRFFAERPEGSVSTLKIQRTQQEDSAVYLCASSFKGGVGNEQFFGPGTRLTVL.

This clone showed up just once. This chain joins TRBV5-5 and TRBJ2-7, with D possibly being TRBD2 (6 bases). The CDR3 extends over 15 amino acids. V was shortened by 0 bases and J by 0 bases, with 10 bases between the two germline ends. Germline V CDR1 and CDR2: SGHKS, YYEKEE (reference sequence). The CDR3 DNA is TGTGCCAGCAGCTTGGAGGCGGGGCCCTCCTACGAGCAGTACTTC. Its protein product is CASSLEAGPSYEQYF.

The chain has TRBV7-3 and TRBJ2-1, with 8 positions matching TRBD1. The junction had 17 bases not matched to a gene; V was cut back by 5 bases and J by 8 bases. Per germline, CDR1 SGHTA and CDR2 FQGTGA. The CDR3 runs to 17 residues. DNA for the CDR3: TGTGCCAGCAGCCCGATGAATCGGACAGGGAATTTTGATGAGCAGTTCTTC. It specifies CASSPMNRTGNFDEQFF.

The J gene is TRBJ1-1, the V gene TRBV25-1; tentative D call: TRBD1 (5 bases). V dropped 5 bases and J dropped 2 bases, with 9 bases sitting between them. From germline, CDR1 is MGHDK and CDR2 SYGVNS. The CDR3 sequence is 13 residues long. CDR3 loop: CASSWDGNTEAFF. The CDR3 DNA follows: TGTGCCAGCAGTTGGGACGGAAACACTGAAGCTTTCTTT.

CDR3 sequence (DNA): TGTGCCAGCAGGGCTGAGCCGACAGGGCCCCTCGAGCAGTACTTC. This translates into CASRAEPTGPLEQYF. V is TRBV5-4 and J is TRBJ2-7; 7 bases are shared with TRBD1. This CDR3 spans 15 amino acids. Trimming took 5 bases from V and 6 from J; bases not matched to a gene: 14. Germline values: CDR1 SGHNT, CDR2 YYREEE (reference sequence). Drawing the rest from reference TRBV5-4 and TRBJ2-7, the complete variable domain is ETGVTQSPTHLIKTRGQQVTLRCSSQSGHNTVSWYQQALGQGPQFIFQYYREEENGRGNFPPRFSGLQFPNYSSELNVNALELDDSALYLCASRAEPTGPLEQYFGPGTRLTVT.

For this clone: The DNA is omitted, as the CDR3 cannot be located on it reliably, and the CDR3 follows TCRdb's listing. The rearrangement links TRBV19 to TRBJ1-5. The V gene's germline CDR1 is LNHDA and CDR2 SQIVND (reference sequence). From its first to its last residue, the CDR3 has 18 amino acids. CDR3 residues: CARETREVGAVFWQPQHF.

The chain couples TRBV5-4 to TRBJ2-1; TRBD2 is a possible D gene (6 bases). Trimming removed 1 base from V and 7 bases from J, with 15 bases in between. CDR3 length: 15 residues. The germline V gene encodes CDR1 SGHNT and CDR2 YYREEE (reference sequence). This chain's CDR3 is CASSLSGVIYNEQFF. CDR3 sequence (DNA): TGTGCCAGCAGCTTGTCGGGAGTTATTTATAATGAGCAGTTCTTC.

This chain links TRBV13 with TRBJ1-4, with 7 bases fitting TRBD1. J lost 10 bases, V lost 2 bases, and 4 bases had no gene match. Germline V gene data show CDR1 as PRHDT and CDR2 as FYEKMQ (reference sequence). This CDR3 contains 13 residues. The CDR3 DNA is TGTGCCAGCAGCTTAAGGCAGGGGGGAAAACTGTTTTTT. It translates to CASSLRQGGKLFF.

The chain couples TRBV11-1 to TRBJ2-7; D perhaps matches TRBD2 (5 bases). The V gene lost 5 bases and the J gene lost 3 bases, with 14 bases spanning the gap. The CDR3 covers 14 residues. Germline values: CDR1 SGHAT, CDR2 FQDESV (reference sequence). This CDR3 is CASSPRGWVYEQYF. The CDR3 nucleotides are TGTGCCAGCAGCCCCCGAGGGTGGGTCTACGAGCAGTACTTC.

This rearrangement joins TRBV11-2 to TRBJ1-6; 9 bases map to TRBD1. V was pared by 5 bases and J by 10 bases, with 9 bases of the junction left unmatched. The germline V gene encodes CDR1 SGHAT and CDR2 FQNNGV. There are 15 residues in the CDR3. CDR3 protein: CASSPSQGAWSPLHF. DNA of the CDR3: TGTGCCAGCAGCCCATCACAGGGGGCTTGGTCACCCCTCCACTTT.

In nucleotides, the CDR3 is TGTGCCAGCAGCCTCCAGTTCGAAGCTTTCTTT. Its translation: CASSLQFEAFF. The chain uses TRBV28 and TRBJ1-1, with D unresolved. CDR1 and CDR2 (germline): MDHEN, SYDVKM. The CDR3 runs 11 residues. The V end was cut by 6 bases, the J end by 8 bases, with 10 bases between. The whole variable domain, filled in from reference TRBV28 and TRBJ1-1, reads DVKVTQSSRYLVKRTGEKVFLECVQDMDHENMFWYRQDPGLGLRLIYFSYDVKMKEKGDIPEGYSVSREKKERFSLILESASTNQTSMYLCASSLQFEAFFGQGTRLTVV.

CDR3 DNA: TGCGCCAGCAGTTTCCCAGGGGGCCCATCCTACGAGCAGTACTTC. This codes for CASSFPGGPSYEQYF. J is TRBJ2-7 and V is TRBV10-1, with 8 bases aligning to TRBD1. The CDR3 is 15 residues long. The junction had 7 bases not matched to a gene; V was cut back by 5 bases and J by 1 base. Looked up from germline, CDR1 is WNHNN and CDR2 is SYGVQD (reference sequence).

The chain joins TRBV5-4 to TRBJ2-1, with D possibly being TRBD1 (6 bases). Trimming shortened V by 4 bases and J by 5 bases, and 22 bases separated the two germline ends. CDR3 length: 17 amino acids. Germline assignment: CDR1 SGHNT and CDR2 YYREEE (reference sequence). The CDR3 spells CASSRGGEVRLNNEQFF. In DNA form, the CDR3 reads TGTGCCAGCAGCCGAGGGGGTGAAGTTCGCTTGAACAATGAGCAGTTCTTC.

V is TRBV14 and J is TRBJ2-7, with D hard to call. V lost 4 bases and J lost 6, with 16 bases in between. The CDR3 is made up of 14 amino acids. Looked up from germline, CDR1 is SGHDN and CDR2 is FVKESK. DNA for the CDR3: TGTGCCAGCAGCCTTTTTAATCCAGGCACCGAGCAGTACTTC. It is translated as CASSLFNPGTEQYF.

The rearrangement uses TRBV29-1 and TRBJ1-1; D may be TRBD1 (6 bases). V gave up 7 bases and J gave up 5 bases, with 17 bases separating them. This CDR3 comprises 13 residues. Germline assignment: CDR1 SQVTM and CDR2 ANQGSEA. The CDR3 coding sequence is TGCAGCGGGGGGGCAGGGATTGGTACTGAAGCTTTCTTT. It specifies CSGGAGIGTEAFF.

V usage is TRBV28 and J usage is TRBJ1-2, with 12 bases fitting TRBD1. The CDR3 has 17 residues. The germline V gene encodes CDR1 MDHEN and CDR2 SYDVKM. Trimming took 6 bases from V and 7 from J; bases not matched to a gene: 15. The chain's CDR3 is CASSPSSSGTGGRGYTF. The CDR3 DNA sequence: TGTGCCAGCAGCCCCTCCAGTTCCGGGACAGGGGGCCGTGGCTACACCTTC.